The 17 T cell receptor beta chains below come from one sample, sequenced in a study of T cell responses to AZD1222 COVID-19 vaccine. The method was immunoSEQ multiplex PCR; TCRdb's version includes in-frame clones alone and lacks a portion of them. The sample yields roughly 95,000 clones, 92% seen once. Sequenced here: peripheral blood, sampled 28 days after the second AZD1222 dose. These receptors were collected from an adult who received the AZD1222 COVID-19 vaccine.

CDR3 DNA: TGTGCCAGCGGTTGGGGGCCGATCCTTTACAATGAGCAGTTCTTC. This codes for CASGWGPILYNEQFF. The chain carries TRBV6-5 and TRBJ2-1; TRBD1 might be the D (6 bases). V lost 8 bases, J lost 4 bases, and 18 bases lay in between. The CDR3 loop spans 15 amino acids. Per the germline V gene, CDR1 is MNHEY and CDR2 is SVGAGI.

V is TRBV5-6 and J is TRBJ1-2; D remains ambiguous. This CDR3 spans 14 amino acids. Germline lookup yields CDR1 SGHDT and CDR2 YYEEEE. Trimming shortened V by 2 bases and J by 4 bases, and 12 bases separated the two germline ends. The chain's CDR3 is CASSFRQRAYGYTF. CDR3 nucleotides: TGTGCCAGCAGCTTTAGGCAGAGGGCCTATGGCTACACCTTC.

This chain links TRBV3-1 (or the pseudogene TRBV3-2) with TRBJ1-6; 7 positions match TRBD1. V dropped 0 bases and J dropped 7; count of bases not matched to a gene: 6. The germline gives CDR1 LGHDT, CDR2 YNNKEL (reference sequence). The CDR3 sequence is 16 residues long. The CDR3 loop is CASSQDSGGWNSPLHF. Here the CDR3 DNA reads TGTGCCAGCAGCCAAGATTCAGGGGGGTGGAATTCACCCCTCCACTTT.

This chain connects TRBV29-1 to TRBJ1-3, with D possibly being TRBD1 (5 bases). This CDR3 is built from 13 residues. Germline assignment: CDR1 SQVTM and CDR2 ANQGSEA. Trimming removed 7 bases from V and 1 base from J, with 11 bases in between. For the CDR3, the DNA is TGCAGCGCTCTACAGGATTCTGGAAACACCATATATTTT. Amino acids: CSALQDSGNTIYF.

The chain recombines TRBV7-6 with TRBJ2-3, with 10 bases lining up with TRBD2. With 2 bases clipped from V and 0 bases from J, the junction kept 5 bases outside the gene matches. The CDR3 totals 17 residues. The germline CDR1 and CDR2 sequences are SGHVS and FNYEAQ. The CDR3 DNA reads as TGTGCCAGCAGCTTATATACTAGCGGGGAAAGCACAGATACGCAGTATTTT. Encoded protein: CASSLYTSGESTDTQYF.

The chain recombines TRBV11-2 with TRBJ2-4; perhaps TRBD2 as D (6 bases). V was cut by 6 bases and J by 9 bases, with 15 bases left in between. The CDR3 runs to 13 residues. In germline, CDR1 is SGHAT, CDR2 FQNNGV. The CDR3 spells CASSVGRGVIQYF. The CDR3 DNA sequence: TGTGCCAGCAGTGTGGGGCGGGGAGTCATTCAGTACTTC. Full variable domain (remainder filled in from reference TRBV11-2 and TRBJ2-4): EAGVAQSPRYKIIEKRQSVAFWCNPISGHATLYWYQQILGQGPKLLIQFQNNGVVDDSQLPKDRFSAERLKGVDSTLKIQPAKLEDSAVYLCASSVGRGVIQYFGAGTRLSVL.

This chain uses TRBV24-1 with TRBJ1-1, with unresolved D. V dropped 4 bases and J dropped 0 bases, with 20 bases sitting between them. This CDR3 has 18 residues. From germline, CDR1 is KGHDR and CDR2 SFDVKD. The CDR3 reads CATSDLTPCFVMNTEAFF. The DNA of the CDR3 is TGTGCCACCAGTGACCTGACACCCTGCTTTGTCATGAACACTGAAGCTTTCTTT.

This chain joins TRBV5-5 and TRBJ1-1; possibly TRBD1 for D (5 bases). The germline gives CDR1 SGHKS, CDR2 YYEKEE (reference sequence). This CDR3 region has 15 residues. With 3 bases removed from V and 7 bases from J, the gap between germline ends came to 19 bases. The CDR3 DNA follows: TGTGCCAGCAGCTCTGCTCCCAATCTAGGGGTTGAAGCTTTCTTT. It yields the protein CASSSAPNLGVEAFF.

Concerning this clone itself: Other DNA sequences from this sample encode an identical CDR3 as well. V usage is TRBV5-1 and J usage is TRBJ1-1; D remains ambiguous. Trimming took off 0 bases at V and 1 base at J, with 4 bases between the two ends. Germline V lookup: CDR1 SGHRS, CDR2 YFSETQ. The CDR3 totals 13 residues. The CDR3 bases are TGCGCCAGCAGCTTGGCAGGGAACACTGAAGCTTTCTTT. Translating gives CASSLAGNTEAFF. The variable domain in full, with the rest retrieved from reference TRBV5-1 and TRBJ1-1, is KAGVTQTPRYLIKTRGQQVTLSCSPISGHRSVSWYQQTPGQGLQFLFEYFSETQRNKGNFPGRFSGRQFSNSRSEMNVSTLELGDSALYLCASSLAGNTEAFFGQGTRLTVV.

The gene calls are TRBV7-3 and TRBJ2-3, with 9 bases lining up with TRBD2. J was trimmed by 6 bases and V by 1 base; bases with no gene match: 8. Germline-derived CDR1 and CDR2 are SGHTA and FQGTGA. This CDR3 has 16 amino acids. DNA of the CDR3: TGTGCCAGCAGCTTAATGGGGCTAGCGGGGAGGGATACGCAGTATTTT. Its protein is CASSLMGLAGRDTQYF.

CDR3 bases: TGCGCCAGCAGCCAAGACGGGGGCAACACTGAAGCTTTCTTT. This sequence encodes CASSQDGGNTEAFF. V gene TRBV4-1 combines with J gene TRBJ1-1; tentative D call: TRBD1 (6 bases). Germline CDR1 reads MGHRA; CDR2 reads YSYEKL. V was trimmed by 0 bases and J by 2 bases, leaving 7 bases between them. This CDR3 has 14 residues.

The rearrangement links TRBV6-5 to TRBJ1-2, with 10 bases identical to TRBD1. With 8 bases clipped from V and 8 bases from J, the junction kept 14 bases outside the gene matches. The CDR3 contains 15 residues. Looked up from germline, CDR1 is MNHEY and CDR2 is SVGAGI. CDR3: CASRQSMGQGMGYTF. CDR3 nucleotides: TGTGCCAGCCGTCAGAGCATGGGACAGGGGATGGGCTACACCTTC.

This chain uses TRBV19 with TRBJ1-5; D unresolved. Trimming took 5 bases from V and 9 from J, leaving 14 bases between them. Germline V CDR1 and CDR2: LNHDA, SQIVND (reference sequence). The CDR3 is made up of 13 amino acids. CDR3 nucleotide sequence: TGTGCCAGTAGTTCTGGCCCCGTAACGCCCCAGCATTTT. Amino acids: CASSSGPVTPQHF.

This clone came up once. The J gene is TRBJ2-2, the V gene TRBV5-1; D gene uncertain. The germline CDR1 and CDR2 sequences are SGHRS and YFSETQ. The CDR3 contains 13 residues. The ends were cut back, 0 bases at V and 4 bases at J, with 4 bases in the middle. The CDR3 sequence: CASSLGATGELFF. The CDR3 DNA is TGCGCCAGCAGCTTGGGGGCCACCGGGGAGCTGTTTTTT.

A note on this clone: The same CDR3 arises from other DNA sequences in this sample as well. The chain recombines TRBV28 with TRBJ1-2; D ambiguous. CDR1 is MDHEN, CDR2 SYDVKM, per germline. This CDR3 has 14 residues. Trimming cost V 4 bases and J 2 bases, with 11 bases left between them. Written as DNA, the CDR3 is TGTGCCAGCAGTTCAAGCCCCTTGAACTATGGCTACACCTTC. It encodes CASSSSPLNYGYTF.

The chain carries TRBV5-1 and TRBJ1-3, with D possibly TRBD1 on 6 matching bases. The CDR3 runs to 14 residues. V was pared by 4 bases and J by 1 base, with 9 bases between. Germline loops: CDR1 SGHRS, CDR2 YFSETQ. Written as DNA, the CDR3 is TGCGCCAGCAGCGAAACAGGGTCTGGAAACACCATATATTTT. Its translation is CASSETGSGNTIYF. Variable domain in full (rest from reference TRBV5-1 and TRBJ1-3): KAGVTQTPRYLIKTRGQQVTLSCSPISGHRSVSWYQQTPGQGLQFLFEYFSETQRNKGNFPGRFSGRQFSNSRSEMNVSTLELGDSALYLCASSETGSGNTIYFGEGSWLTVV.

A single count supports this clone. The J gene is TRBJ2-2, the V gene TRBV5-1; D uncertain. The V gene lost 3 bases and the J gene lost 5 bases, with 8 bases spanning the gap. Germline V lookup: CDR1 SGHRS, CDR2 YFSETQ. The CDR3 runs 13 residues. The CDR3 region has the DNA TGCGCCAGCAGCTCACGTCTAACCGGGGAGCTGTTTTTT. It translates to CASSSRLTGELFF.